Below, 18 T cell receptor beta chains from the same sample are listed, as sequenced in a study of blood T cell repertoires in COVID-19. Profiled with immunoSEQ multiplex PCR; TCRdb holds only in-frame clones, not every one. This sample carries 100,000 or so clones, roughly 88% of them seen once, and the ten largest clones take under 0.6%. Sequencing was done on a sample of peripheral blood. These receptors were taken from a man aged 55 to 70 with acute or convalescent COVID-19.

The genes are TRBV19 and TRBJ2-5; 11 nucleotides line up with TRBD2. Germline V lookup: CDR1 LNHDA, CDR2 SQIVND (reference sequence). V shed 4 bases and J 2 bases; nucleotides not matched to a gene: 3. The CDR3 runs to 15 residues. The CDR3 region is CASSKLAGDQETQYF. DNA for the CDR3: TGTGCCAGTAGTAAACTAGCGGGGGATCAAGAGACCCAGTACTTC.

This clone was found once. The chain couples TRBV12-3 or TRBV12-4 to TRBJ2-7; D is possibly TRBD1 (6 bases). Trimming stripped 5 bases from V and 2 bases from J, with 10 bases between. The CDR3 sequence is 13 residues long. The CDR3 sequence: CASSLRQAYEQYF. DNA for the CDR3: TGTGCCAGCAGTCTCCGACAGGCCTACGAGCAGTACTTC.

Comments on this clone: In the same sample, other DNA sequences code for this CDR3. The chain employs TRBV6-5 and TRBJ2-7, with 8 bases that match TRBD1. CDR3 length equals 15 residues. The V gene end was trimmed by 0 bases and the J gene end by 4 bases; junction bases not matched to a gene: 5. CDR1 MNHEY and CDR2 SVGAGI come from the germline V gene. DNA of the CDR3: TGTGCCAGCAGTTACTCGCGACAGGGGACATACGAGCAGTACTTC. This sequence encodes CASSYSRQGTYEQYF.

Comment on this clone: Different DNA sequences within this sample yield the same CDR3. V usage is TRBV6-4 and J usage is TRBJ1-2, with D hard to call. The CDR3 consists of 14 residues. CDR1 and CDR2 from the germline V gene are MRHNA and SNTAGT. V lost 6 bases, J lost 4 bases, and 15 bases lay in between. CDR3 DNA: TGTGCCAGCAGCGTTGAGGGAATCGGCTATGGCTACACCTTC. Translated: CASSVEGIGYGYTF.

This clone was recorded once. This chain joins TRBV3-1 (or the pseudogene TRBV3-2) and TRBJ1-5; D gene ambiguous. The germline V gene encodes CDR1 LGHDT and CDR2 YNNKEL (reference sequence). V was shortened by 1 base and J by 6 bases, with 10 bases between the two germline ends. This CDR3 spans 14 amino acids. The CDR3 sequence is CASSQVREGQPQHF. The CDR3 nucleotides are TGTGCCAGCAGCCAAGTTAGAGAGGGTCAGCCCCAGCATTTT.

Only a few counts were recorded for this clone. The chain couples TRBV27 to TRBJ1-5; tentative D call: TRBD1 (5 bases). V lost 5 bases, J lost 10 bases, and 21 bases lay in between. Germline values: CDR1 MNHEY, CDR2 SMNVEV (reference sequence). There are 15 residues in the CDR3. This CDR3 is CASSPRALYLGPQHF. The CDR3 DNA reads TGTGCCAGCAGTCCCAGGGCCCTTTACCTGGGACCCCAGCATTTT.

CDR3 region: CASSSGGYEQYF. CDR3 coding DNA: TGTGCCAGCAGCTCAGGGGGCTACGAGCAGTACTTC. The chain is built from TRBV5-4 and TRBJ2-7; TRBD1 matches 7 bases. The germline gives CDR1 SGHNT, CDR2 YYREEE (reference sequence). The ends lost 3 bases at V and 3 bases at J; junction bases unmatched: 0. The CDR3 totals 12 residues.

V and J are TRBV19 and TRBJ2-2, with TRBD2 as a possible D gene (6 bases). V shed 2 bases and J shed 0 bases, with 10 bases lying between them. The V gene's germline CDR1 is LNHDA and CDR2 SQIVND (reference sequence). The CDR3 has 16 amino acids. The CDR3 protein is CASSIMRGTNTGELFF. The CDR3 DNA is TGTGCCAGTAGTATAATGCGGGGAACGAACACCGGGGAGCTGTTTTTT. The full variable domain, completed using reference TRBV19 and TRBJ2-2, is DGGITQSPKYLFRKEGQNVTLSCEQNLNHDAMYWYRQDPGQGLRLIYYSQIVNDFQKGDIAEGYSVSREKKESFPLTVTSAQKNPTAFYLCASSIMRGTNTGELFFGEGSRLTVL.

The chain has TRBV5-6 and TRBJ2-3, with 7 bases that match TRBD2. Germline-derived CDR1 and CDR2 are SGHDT and YYEEEE. V lost 2 bases to trimming and J lost 1 base; unmatched junction nucleotides: 4. The CDR3 sequence is 15 residues long. The CDR3 sequence is CASSFGGGGTDTQYF. The CDR3 nucleotides read TGTGCCAGCAGCTTCGGCGGGGGAGGCACAGATACGCAGTATTTT.

This clone was recorded once. V and J are TRBV6-4 and TRBJ2-1; 14 bases fit TRBD2. V lost 0 bases, J lost 6 bases, and 10 bases stayed unmatched. Germline CDR1 and CDR2: MRHNA and SNTAGT. The CDR3 contains 19 residues. The DNA of the CDR3 is TGTGCCAGCAGTGACTCGATTGGGACTAGCGGGAGTGAGCGCAATGAGCAGTTCTTC. It yields the protein CASSDSIGTSGSERNEQFF.

The chain couples TRBV6-5 to TRBJ2-7, with D tentatively TRBD1 (6 bases). The CDR3 runs 12 residues. Trimming took 4 bases from V and 3 from J, leaving 7 bases between them. CDR1 and CDR2 (germline): MNHEY, SVGAGI. The CDR3 region has the DNA TGTGCCAGCAGTTCAGGGGACTACGAGCAGTACTTC. Residues: CASSSGDYEQYF.

The chain combines TRBV11-2 with TRBJ1-1, with 7 bases lining up with TRBD1. CDR3 length: 18 residues. The germline V gene has CDR1 SGHAT and CDR2 FQNNGV. V was clipped by 4 bases and J by 1 base; unmatched bases: 15. CDR3 sequence reads: CASSSWGRDSKANTEAFF. The CDR3 DNA reads as TGTGCCAGCAGCTCTTGGGGTCGGGACAGTAAAGCGAACACTGAAGCTTTCTTT.

The V gene is TRBV3-1 (or the pseudogene TRBV3-2), the J gene TRBJ2-5, with 11 nucleotides matching TRBD2. The CDR3 is 16 amino acids. From germline, CDR1 is LGHDT and CDR2 YNNKEL (reference sequence). V shed 3 bases, J shed 1 base, and the junction held 4 bases outside the gene matches. The CDR3 protein is CASSHPTSGGQETQYF. For the CDR3, the DNA is TGTGCCAGCAGCCACCCTACTAGCGGGGGCCAAGAGACCCAGTACTTC.

This clone showed up just once. CDR3 loop: CASSWDRGPYNEQFF. The CDR3 DNA is TGTGCCAGCAGTTGGGACAGGGGGCCCTACAATGAGCAGTTCTTC. The V call is TRBV6-5, the J call TRBJ2-1; 12 nucleotides align to TRBD1. The length of the CDR3 is 15 residues. Trimming took 4 bases from V and 2 from J; bases not matched to a gene: 0. Germline CDR1 reads MNHEY; CDR2 reads SVGAGI.

This clone was observed once. V and J are TRBV5-1 and TRBJ1-6; TRBD1 is a possible D gene (5 bases). Germline values: CDR1 SGHRS, CDR2 YFSETQ. V was clipped by 0 bases and J by 7 bases, with 14 bases between them. The CDR3 has 16 amino acids. As DNA, the CDR3 is TGCGCCAGCAGCTTGGAGGCAGGGAATTTGAATTCACCCCTCCACTTT. Amino acids: CASSLEAGNLNSPLHF.

V is TRBV5-1 and J is TRBJ2-7, with TRBD1 matching 9 bases. V trimming: 4 bases; J trimming: 4 bases; junction bases outside the gene matches: 0. CDR1 is SGHRS, CDR2 YFSETQ, per germline. The CDR3 is 12 residues long. In DNA, the CDR3 is TGCGCCAGCAGCGACAGGGGGTACGAGCAGTACTTC. Translation: CASSDRGYEQYF.

V and J are TRBV7-2 and TRBJ1-2, with D uncertain. The length of the CDR3 is 14 residues. The germline gives CDR1 SGHTA, CDR2 FQGNSA. Trimming took 5 bases from V and 9 from J, leaving 19 bases between them. The CDR3 DNA reads as TGTGCCAGCAGCCTCAGATGGAAGGACGGGAGCTACACCTTC. Its translation: CASSLRWKDGSYTF. Looking up the rest from reference TRBV7-2 and TRBJ1-2 gives the full variable domain: GAGVSQSPSNKVTEKGKDVELRCDPISGHTALYWYRQSLGQGLEFLIYFQGNSAPDKSGLPSDRFSAERTGGSVSTLTIQRTQQEDSAVYLCASSLRWKDGSYTFGSGTRLTVV.

The chain recombines TRBV27 with TRBJ2-3, with TRBD2 matching 12 bases. Looked up from germline, CDR1 is MNHEY and CDR2 is SMNVEV (reference sequence). V lost 9 bases, J lost 5 bases, and 18 bases stayed unmatched. CDR3 length: 18 amino acids. CDR3 coding DNA: TGTGCCAGTAGTCCCGGGACTAGCGGGTCACTCGGGGTAGATACGCAGTATTTT. Residues: CASSPGTSGSLGVDTQYF.